Listed below are T cell receptor beta chains from one sample, sequenced in a study of blood T cell repertoires in COVID-19. Generated by immunoSEQ multiplex PCR, the TCRdb table keeps only in-frame clones and is missing some. Among approximately 230,000 clones listed, around four fifths were seen once. The sequencing sample was made of PBMCs or T cells enriched from blood (not recorded which). These receptor sequences come from a man between 35 and 55 years old who had recovered from COVID-19. Both conserved end residues are part of each CDR3. D genes are given only for firm matches. Only some rows state a clone size, as once, few, many or a class for expanded clones.

>TRBJ1-4|TRBD1|TRBV10-3|NA
CAISEPPTGRNEKLFF
TGTGCCATCAGTGAGCCACCGACAGGGAGGAATGAAAAACTGTTTTTT
>TRBJ1-1|TRBD1|TRBV15|many
CATSRVGQGTTEAFF
TGTGCCACCAGCAGAGTCGGACAGGGGACCACTGAAGCTTTCTTT
>TRBJ2-5|TRBD2|TRBV5-1|NA
CASSLLLAGGQETQYF
TGCGCCAGCAGCTTGCTGCTAGCGGGAGGTCAAGAGACCCAGTACTTC
>TRBJ2-7|TRBD1|TRBV13|NA
CASSPTPTLPGQDEAYF
TGTGCCAGCAGCCCCACACCTACTCTCCCGGGACAGGATGAGGCGTACTTC
>TRBJ2-5|TRBD2|TRBV24-1|NA
CATSRTSGGVETQYF
TGTGCCACCAGTAGGACTAGCGGGGGAGTAGAGACCCAGTACTTC
>TRBJ2-7|TRBD2|TRBV3-1/TRBV3-2|once
CASSQVGLAGDFEQYF
TGTGCCAGCAGCCAAGTTGGGCTAGCGGGAGATTTCGAGCAGTACTTC
>TRBJ2-4|TRBD2|TRBV9|NA
CASSVEGAGAQYF
TGTGCCAGCAGCGTAGAGGGCGCGGGAGCTCAGTACTTC
>TRBJ1-1|NA|TRBV28|NA
CASSLTRGYAEAFF
TGTGCCAGCAGTCTCACAAGGGGGTACGCTGAAGCTTTCTTT
>TRBJ2-1|TRBD1|TRBV29-1|NA
CSVATGGGGNEQFF
TGCAGCGTCGCGACAGGGGGCGGGGGGAATGAGCAGTTCTTC
>TRBJ2-3|NA|TRBV5-4|NA
CASSFSQGRRADTQYF
TGTGCCAGCAGCTTTAGTCAGGGGAGAAGGGCAGATACGCAGTATTTT
>TRBJ2-2|NA|TRBV10-3|NA
CAISYPEGLSWAGELFF
TGTGCCATCTCGTACCCCGAGGGACTCTCTTGGGCCGGGGAGCTGTTTTTT
>TRBJ2-1|TRBD1|TRBV12-5|NA
CATQGAGQDEQFF
TGTGCTACACAGGGGGCGGGCCAGGATGAGCAGTTCTTC
>TRBJ1-1|TRBD1|TRBV3-1/TRBV3-2|NA
CASSQGDSSRAAFF
TGTGCCAGCAGCCAAGGGGACAGCTCTAGAGCCGCTTTCTTT
>TRBJ2-1|NA|TRBV6-2/TRBV6-3|NA
CASSYRSSSYNEQFF
TGTGCCAGCAGTTATCGGTCGAGCTCCTACAATGAGCAGTTCTTC
>TRBJ2-2|TRBD2|TRBV7-9|NA
CASGRGELAGELFF
TGTGCCAGCGGGCGGGGGGAGCTCGCCGGGGAGCTGTTTTTT
>TRBJ2-3|NA|TRBV5-5|NA
CASSLVGSGTDTQYF
TGTGCCAGCAGCTTGGTTGGAAGCGGCACAGATACGCAGTATTTT
>TRBJ1-1|TRBD1|TRBV18|NA
CASSPPNRGSHTEAFF
TGTGCCAGCTCACCTCCTAACAGGGGGTCTCACACTGAAGCTTTCTTT